The 19 T cell receptor beta chains in this list originate from one sample, sequenced in a study of cytomegalovirus exposure and HLA in healthy donors (dated by TCRdb to 2016 to 2017). Library construction relied on the immunoSEQ multiplex PCR assay. TCRdb limited this immuneACCESS table to in-frame rearrangements with V and J called. A share of clones is missing; checked studies link under half to unresolved V genes, and the rest is unexplained. The sample includes tens of thousands of clones, with roughly 94% observed a single time. Around 2.3% of the sample goes to the ten largest clones. The specimen sequenced was PBMCs. The receptors come from a young man in good health and CMV-seronegative.

The rearrangement uses TRBV5-6 and TRBJ1-2, with 7 positions matching TRBD1. Germline trimming cut 0 bases from V and 6 bases from J; bases unmatched to any gene: 2. Germline assignment: CDR1 SGHDT and CDR2 YYEEEE. CDR3 size: 13 residues. In nucleotides, the CDR3 is TGTGCCAGCAGCTTGGGGCAGGGGGATGGCTACACCTTC. This translates into CASSLGQGDGYTF.

The chain employs TRBV6-4 and TRBJ2-3, with a weak D call TRBD2 (6 bases). Germline loops: CDR1 MRHNA, CDR2 SNTAGT. V shed 5 bases and J shed 0 bases, with 6 bases lying between them. The CDR3 spans 13 residues. Here the CDR3 DNA reads TGTGCCAGCAGTAGCGGGAGCACAGATACGCAGTATTTT. Encoded protein: CASSSGSTDTQYF.

The chain employs TRBV19 and TRBJ2-1, with a tentative D call TRBD2 (6 bases). V lost 10 bases to trimming and J lost 0 bases, with 13 bases between them. The CDR3 totals 14 residues. The V gene's germline CDR1 is LNHDA and CDR2 SQIVND (reference sequence). Written as DNA, the CDR3 is TGTGCCACTGCCGGACTACCCTCCTACAATGAGCAGTTCTTC. Translating gives CATAGLPSYNEQFF.

The chain recombines TRBV7-9 with TRBJ2-4; D is possibly TRBD1 (5 bases). There are 14 residues in the CDR3. The germline gives CDR1 SEHNR, CDR2 FQNEAQ (reference sequence). V was pared by 5 bases and J by 5 bases, with 13 bases between. CDR3 bases: TGTGCCAGCAGCCCCCGGACATGGGAAAACATTCAGTACTTC. This codes for CASSPRTWENIQYF.

V usage is TRBV28 and J usage is TRBJ2-2; the D is unclear. Germline V lookup: CDR1 MDHEN, CDR2 SYDVKM. The CDR3 is made up of 13 amino acids. V was trimmed by 7 bases and J by 6 bases, leaving 12 bases between them. The CDR3 nucleotides are TGTGCCAGCACCAAAAGACAACCCGGGGAGCTGTTTTTT. Translating it yields CASTKRQPGELFF.

This chain uses TRBV18 with TRBJ1-1; TRBD1 agrees at 10 bases. V lost 1 base, J lost 3 bases, and 2 bases stayed unmatched. The V gene's germline CDR1 is KGHSH and CDR2 LQKENI. CDR3 length: 15 residues. The CDR3 bases are TGTGCCAGCTCACCACAAGGACAGGGGGACACTGAAGCTTTCTTT. The encoded protein is CASSPQGQGDTEAFF.

The chain uses TRBV27 and TRBJ2-1; the match to TRBD2 covers 7 bases. The CDR3 sequence is 16 residues long. Germline V gives CDR1 MNHEY, CDR2 SMNVEV (reference sequence). V was pared by 0 bases and J by 4 bases, with 6 bases of the junction left unmatched. CDR3 bases: TGTGCCAGCAGTTTATCGGGGGGAGGGTCATACAATGAGCAGTTCTTC. It codes for CASSLSGGGSYNEQFF.

This chain links TRBV27 with TRBJ2-7; tentative D call: TRBD2 (6 bases). Germline-derived CDR1 and CDR2 are MNHEY and SMNVEV (reference sequence). The CDR3 length is 13 residues. Trimming pared 5 bases from V and 2 bases from J, leaving 10 bases between. The CDR3: CASSPPGAYEQYF. The CDR3, as DNA: TGTGCCAGCAGTCCCCCGGGGGCCTACGAGCAGTACTTC.

The chain links TRBV2 to TRBJ1-4; TRBD1 might be the D (6 bases). The CDR3 sequence is 15 residues long. Between the trimmed V and J ends, which lost 2 bases and 0 bases, there was a span of 7 bases. CDR1 and CDR2 from the germline V gene are SNHLY and FYNNEI. CDR3 DNA: TGTGCCAGCAGTGAAAGGGACACAACTAATGAAAAACTGTTTTTT. It is translated as CASSERDTTNEKLFF. Drawing the rest from reference TRBV2 and TRBJ1-4, the complete variable domain is EPEVTQTPSHQVTQMGQEVILRCVPISNHLYFYWYRQILGQKVEFLVSFYNNEISEKSEIFDDQFSVERPDGSNFTLKIRSTKLEDSAMYFCASSERDTTNEKLFFGSGTQLSVL.

The chain is built from TRBV2 and TRBJ1-3; 12 bases fit TRBD1. Trimming removed 3 bases from V and 1 base from J; junction bases left unmatched: 10. The CDR3 runs 19 residues. Germline CDR1 reads SNHLY; CDR2 reads FYNNEI. CDR3 nucleotides: TGTGCCAGCAGTGAGCCGGGACAGGGGGCGCGGATATCTGGAAACACCATATATTTT. It encodes CASSEPGQGARISGNTIYF.

The gene calls are TRBV5-1 and TRBJ2-3; no definite D call. Trimming took 0 bases from V and 6 from J, leaving 5 bases between them. Germline V gene lookup returns CDR1 SGHRS and CDR2 YFSETQ. The CDR3 length is 12 residues. CDR3 sequence reads: CASSLASDTQYF. DNA of the CDR3: TGCGCCAGCAGCTTGGCATCCGATACGCAGTATTTT. Full variable domain (outside the CDR3, taken from reference TRBV5-1 and TRBJ2-3): KAGVTQTPRYLIKTRGQQVTLSCSPISGHRSVSWYQQTPGQGLQFLFEYFSETQRNKGNFPGRFSGRQFSNSRSEMNVSTLELGDSALYLCASSLASDTQYFGPGTRLTVL.

The rearrangement joins TRBV6-5 to TRBJ1-1, with 9 bases matching TRBD1. Germline-derived CDR1 and CDR2 are MNHEY and SVGAGI. The V gene end was trimmed by 0 bases and the J gene end by 5 bases; junction bases not matched to a gene: 4. The CDR3 loop spans 15 amino acids. CDR3 loop: CASSYSDRGSTEAFF. DNA for the CDR3: TGTGCCAGCAGTTACTCGGACAGGGGAAGTACTGAAGCTTTCTTT.

This clone was found once. V and J are TRBV13 and TRBJ1-4; TRBD1 aligns across 9 bases. The CDR3 has 18 amino acids. The germline V gene has CDR1 PRHDT and CDR2 FYEKMQ (reference sequence). The V segment lost 5 bases and the J segment 1 base; nucleotides outside the gene matches: 11. CDR3: CASSRGEGTGITNEKLFF. As DNA, the CDR3 is TGTGCCAGCAGCCGAGGGGAGGGGACAGGGATAACTAATGAAAAACTGTTTTTT.

V and J are TRBV6-1 and TRBJ1-1; D call uncertain. Trimming took off 0 bases at V and 9 bases at J, with 8 bases between the two ends. Germline-derived CDR1 and CDR2 are MNHNS and SASEGT. The CDR3 covers 12 residues. CDR3 region: CASSEARLKAFF. CDR3 nucleotides: TGTGCCAGCAGTGAAGCCCGCCTAAAAGCTTTCTTT.

This chain links TRBV7-2 with TRBJ2-7; perhaps TRBD1 as D (5 bases). Germline-derived CDR1 and CDR2 are SGHTA and FQGNSA. V gave up 3 bases and J gave up 5 bases, with 11 bases separating them. The CDR3 is made up of 13 amino acids. CDR3 sequence: CASSFRQGNEQYF. Here the CDR3 DNA reads TGTGCCAGCAGCTTCCGGCAGGGAAACGAGCAGTACTTC.

This chain links TRBV19 with TRBJ2-5; 8 positions match TRBD2. The CDR3 length is 15 residues. With 1 base clipped from V and 5 bases from J, the junction kept 6 bases outside the gene matches. Germline CDR1 LNHDA, CDR2 SQIVND (reference sequence). CDR3: CASSIAGGPQETQYF. The CDR3 DNA reads as TGTGCCAGTAGTATAGCGGGAGGGCCTCAGGAGACCCAGTACTTC.

The chain recombines TRBV25-1 with TRBJ2-2; 9 nucleotides line up with TRBD1. Per germline, CDR1 MGHDK and CDR2 SYGVNS. This CDR3 comprises 14 residues. With V trimmed by 4 bases and J by 3 bases, 0 bases remained unmatched. This CDR3 reads CASSGTGDTGELFF. The CDR3 DNA reads as TGTGCCAGCAGTGGGACAGGGGACACCGGGGAGCTGTTTTTT.

V gene TRBV9 combines with J gene TRBJ2-3, with 16 bases that match TRBD2. J was trimmed by 0 bases and V by 3 bases; bases with no gene match: 4. This CDR3 contains 18 residues. The germline gives CDR1 SGDLS, CDR2 YYNGEE. The CDR3 here is CASSAGTSGRASTDTQYF. The CDR3 bases are TGTGCCAGCAGCGCCGGGACTAGCGGGAGGGCTAGCACAGATACGCAGTATTTT.

The rearrangement uses TRBV19 and TRBJ1-4, with TRBD1 matching over 8 bases. Germline lookup yields CDR1 LNHDA and CDR2 SQIVND (reference sequence). The junction had 3 bases not matched to a gene; V was cut back by 6 bases and J by 0 bases. The CDR3 is 15 amino acids. This chain's CDR3 is CASRTTGATNEKLFF. The CDR3, as DNA: TGTGCCAGTAGGACGACAGGGGCAACTAATGAAAAACTGTTTTTT.